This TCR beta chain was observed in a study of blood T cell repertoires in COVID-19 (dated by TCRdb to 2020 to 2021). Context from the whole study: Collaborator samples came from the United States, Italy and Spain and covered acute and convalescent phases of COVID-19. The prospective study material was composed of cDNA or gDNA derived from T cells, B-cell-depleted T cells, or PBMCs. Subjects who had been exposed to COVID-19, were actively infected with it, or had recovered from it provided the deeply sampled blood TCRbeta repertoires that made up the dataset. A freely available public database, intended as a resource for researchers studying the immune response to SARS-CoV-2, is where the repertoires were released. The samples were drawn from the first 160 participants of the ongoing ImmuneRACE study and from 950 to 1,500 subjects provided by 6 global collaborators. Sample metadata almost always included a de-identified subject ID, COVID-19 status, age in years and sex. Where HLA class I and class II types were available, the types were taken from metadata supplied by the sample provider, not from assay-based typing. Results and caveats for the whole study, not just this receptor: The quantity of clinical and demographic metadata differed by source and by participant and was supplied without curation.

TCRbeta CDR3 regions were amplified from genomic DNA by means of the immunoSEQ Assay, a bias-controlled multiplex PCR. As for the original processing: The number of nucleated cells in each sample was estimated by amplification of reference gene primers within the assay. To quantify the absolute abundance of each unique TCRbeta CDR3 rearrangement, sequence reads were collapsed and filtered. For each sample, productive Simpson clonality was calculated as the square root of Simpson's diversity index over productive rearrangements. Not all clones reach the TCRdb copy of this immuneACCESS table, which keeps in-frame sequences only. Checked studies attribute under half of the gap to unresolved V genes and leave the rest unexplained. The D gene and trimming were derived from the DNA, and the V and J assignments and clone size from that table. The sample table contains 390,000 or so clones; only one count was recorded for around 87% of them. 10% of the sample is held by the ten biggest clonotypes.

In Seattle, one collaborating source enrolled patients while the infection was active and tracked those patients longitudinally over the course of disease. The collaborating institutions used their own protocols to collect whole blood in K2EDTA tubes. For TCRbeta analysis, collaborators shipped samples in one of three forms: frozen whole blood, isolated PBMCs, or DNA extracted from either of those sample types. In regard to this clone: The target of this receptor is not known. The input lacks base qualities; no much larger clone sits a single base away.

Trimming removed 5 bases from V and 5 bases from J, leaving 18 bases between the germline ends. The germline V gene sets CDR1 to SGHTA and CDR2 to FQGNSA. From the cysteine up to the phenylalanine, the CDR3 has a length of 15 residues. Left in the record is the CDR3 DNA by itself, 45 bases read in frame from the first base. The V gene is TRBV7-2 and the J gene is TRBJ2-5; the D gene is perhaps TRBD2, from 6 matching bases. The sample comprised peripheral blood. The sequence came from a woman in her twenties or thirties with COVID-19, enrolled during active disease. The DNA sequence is TGTGCCAGCAGCCCGGGCGAGGGAGGAATGGAGACCCAGTACTTC. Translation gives CASSPGEGGMETQYF.